The 5 T cell receptor beta chains in this list originate from one sample, sequenced in a study of T cell responses to AZD1222 COVID-19 vaccine. TCRdb's copy holds only in-frame clones and misses some; the assay was immunoSEQ multiplex PCR. Of more than 80,000 clones listed, roughly 88% were seen once; the top ten hold about 5.4%. Sequencing used peripheral blood, obtained on day 0 of AZD1222 vaccination. Receptors originate from an adult in good health.

The chain uses TRBV7-9 and TRBJ2-3; a possible D gene is TRBD1 (5 bases). Germline V gene data show CDR1 as SEHNR and CDR2 as FQNEAQ (reference sequence). Trimming removed 1 base from V and 2 bases from J, with 10 bases in between. The CDR3 has 15 amino acids. CDR3 in amino acids: CASSLEDTNTDTQYF. CDR3 sequence (DNA): TGTGCCAGCAGCTTAGAGGACACTAACACAGATACGCAGTATTTT.

This chain uses TRBV28 with TRBJ2-1; TRBD2 matches 11 bases. Germline-derived CDR1 and CDR2 are MDHEN and SYDVKM. The CDR3 runs to 18 residues. Germline trimming cut 2 bases from V and 1 base from J; bases unmatched to any gene: 7. The CDR3, as DNA: TGTGCCAGCAGTTTAATAGCGGGAGGGGGAAAGTCCTACAATGAGCAGTTCTTC. Its protein is CASSLIAGGGKSYNEQFF.

The rearrangement joins TRBV5-1 to TRBJ2-7; TRBD2 aligns across 8 bases. V shed 4 bases and J 3 bases; nucleotides not matched to a gene: 9. The V gene's germline CDR1 is SGHRS and CDR2 YFSETQ. The CDR3 length is 15 residues. The CDR3 DNA follows: TGCGCCAGCAGCCCCGTTCCAGCGGGAGACTACGAGCAGTACTTC. Its protein product is CASSPVPAGDYEQYF.

The chain recombines TRBV10-1 with TRBJ1-1; 7 bases fit TRBD1. The J segment lost 6 bases and the V segment lost 3 bases, leaving 4 bases of the junction unmatched. Germline V gene data show CDR1 as WNHNN and CDR2 as SYGVQD (reference sequence). The CDR3 sequence is 13 residues long. CDR3: CASSELTGSEAFF. The CDR3 DNA follows: TGCGCCAGCAGTGAACTGACAGGGTCTGAAGCTTTCTTT.

The chain employs TRBV28 and TRBJ1-4, with TRBD1 as a possible D gene (5 bases). V was clipped by 5 bases and J by 8 bases, with 15 bases between them. The length of the CDR3 is 14 residues. Germline V gives CDR1 MDHEN, CDR2 SYDVKM. In nucleotides, the CDR3 is TGTGCCAGCAGTGATTCGGGACTCAGGGAAAAACTGTTTTTT. Encoded protein: CASSDSGLREKLFF. Looking up the rest from reference TRBV28 and TRBJ1-4 gives the full variable domain: DVKVTQSSRYLVKRTGEKVFLECVQDMDHENMFWYRQDPGLGLRLIYFSYDVKMKEKGDIPEGYSVSREKKERFSLILESASTNQTSMYLCASSDSGLREKLFFGSGTQLSVL.